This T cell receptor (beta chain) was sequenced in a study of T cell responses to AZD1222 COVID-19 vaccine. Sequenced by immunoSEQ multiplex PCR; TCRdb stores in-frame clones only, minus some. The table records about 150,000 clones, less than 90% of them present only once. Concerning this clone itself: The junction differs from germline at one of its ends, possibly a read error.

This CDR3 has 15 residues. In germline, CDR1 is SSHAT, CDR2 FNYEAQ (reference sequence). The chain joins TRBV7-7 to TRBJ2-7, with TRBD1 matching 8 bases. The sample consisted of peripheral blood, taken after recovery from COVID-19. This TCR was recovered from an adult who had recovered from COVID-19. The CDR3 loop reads CASSLGTGGASEQYF. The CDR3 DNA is TGTGCTAGCAGCTTAGGGACAGGAGGGGCCTCGGAGCAGTACTTC. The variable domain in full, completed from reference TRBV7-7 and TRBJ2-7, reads GAGVSQSPRYKVTKRGQDVTLRCDPISSHATLYWYQQALGQGPEFLTYFNYEAQPDKSGLPSDRFSAERPEGSISTLTIQRTEQRDSAMYRCASSLGTGGASEQYFGPGTRLTVT.